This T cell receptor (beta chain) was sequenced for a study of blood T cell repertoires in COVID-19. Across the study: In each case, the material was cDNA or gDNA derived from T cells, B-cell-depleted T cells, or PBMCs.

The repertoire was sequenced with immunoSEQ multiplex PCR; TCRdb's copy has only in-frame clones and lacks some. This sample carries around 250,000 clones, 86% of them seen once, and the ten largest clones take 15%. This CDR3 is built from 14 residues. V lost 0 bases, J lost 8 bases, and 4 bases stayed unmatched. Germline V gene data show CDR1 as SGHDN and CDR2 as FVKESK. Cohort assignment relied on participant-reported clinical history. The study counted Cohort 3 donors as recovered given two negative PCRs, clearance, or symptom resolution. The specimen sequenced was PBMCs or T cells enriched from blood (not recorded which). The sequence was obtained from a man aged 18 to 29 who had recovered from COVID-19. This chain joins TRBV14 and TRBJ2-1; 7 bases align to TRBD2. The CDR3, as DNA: TGTGCCAGCAGCCAAGATAGCGGGCACCATGAGCAGTTCTTC. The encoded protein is CASSQDSGHHEQFF. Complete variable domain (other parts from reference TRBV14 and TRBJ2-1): EAGVTQFPSHSVIEKGQTVTLRCDPISGHDNLYWYRRVMGKEIKFLLHFVKESKQDESGMPNNRFLAERTGGTYSTLKVQPAELEDSGVYFCASSQDSGHHEQFFGPGTRLTVL.